A selection of T cell receptor beta chains follows, all from one sample in a study of CD8+ T cells in alopecia areata. Libraries were prepared by immunoSEQ multiplex PCR; TCRdb keeps only in-frame clonotypes and omits some of them. The sample includes about 150,000 clones, around half of them seen just once. The material was CD8+ T cells sorted from blood, obtained at week 0. All receptors come from a human donor with alopecia areata. The CDR3 runs from the conserved cysteine through the conserved F or W. Each record gives: D gene, clone size, CDR3 length, J gene, V gene, CDR3 protein, CDR3 DNA. A D gene is named only where the DNA matches it firmly. Where a row states a size, it is once, few, many or the class of an expanded clone; other rows omit it.

d_call: -; clone_size: once; cdr3_length: 11; j_call: TRBJ2-7; v_call: TRBV5-1; cdr3_aa: CASSSASEQYF; cdr3_nt: TGCGCCAGCAGCAGCGCCTCGGAGCAGTACTTC
d_call: -; clone_size: -; cdr3_length: 12; j_call: TRBJ1-5; v_call: TRBV27; cdr3_aa: CASRAGSQPQHF; cdr3_nt: TGTGCCAGCAGGGCAGGGAGTCAGCCCCAGCATTTT
d_call: -; clone_size: -; cdr3_length: 15; j_call: TRBJ2-5; v_call: TRBV5-1; cdr3_aa: CASSPSAGELETQYF; cdr3_nt: TGCGCCAGCAGCCCCTCGGCGGGCGAGTTGGAGACCCAGTACTTC
d_call: -; clone_size: few; cdr3_length: 12; j_call: TRBJ2-3; v_call: TRBV30; cdr3_aa: CAWNLNRNTQYF; cdr3_nt: TGTGCCTGGAACCTCAACAGAAATACGCAGTATTTT
d_call: -; clone_size: -; cdr3_length: 15; j_call: TRBJ2-3; v_call: TRBV30; cdr3_aa: CAWSVASGNADTQYF; cdr3_nt: TGTGCCTGGAGTGTTGCGTCAGGGAACGCAGATACGCAGTATTTT
d_call: TRBD1; clone_size: -; cdr3_length: 14; j_call: TRBJ1-2; v_call: TRBV7-2; cdr3_aa: CASSSIGTGNGYTF; cdr3_nt: TGTGCCAGCAGCTCCATTGGGACAGGGAATGGCTACACCTTC
d_call: -; clone_size: few; cdr3_length: 15; j_call: TRBJ1-5; v_call: TRBV4-3; cdr3_aa: CASSQESRDKQPQHF; cdr3_nt: TGCGCCAGCAGCCAGGAAAGCAGGGATAAGCAGCCCCAGCATTTT
d_call: -; clone_size: few; cdr3_length: 14; j_call: TRBJ2-3; v_call: TRBV7-3; cdr3_aa: CASSSKSSADTQYF; cdr3_nt: TGTGCCAGCAGCTCGAAATCCTCGGCCGATACGCAGTATTTT
d_call: -; clone_size: -; cdr3_length: 15; j_call: TRBJ2-1; v_call: TRBV11-2; cdr3_aa: CASSTWGRALDEQFF; cdr3_nt: TGTGCCAGCAGCACGTGGGGTCGGGCGTTGGATGAGCAGTTCTTC
d_call: -; clone_size: few; cdr3_length: 13; j_call: TRBJ2-5; v_call: TRBV7-8; cdr3_aa: CASRRMGGETQYF; cdr3_nt: TGTGCCAGCCGACGGATGGGGGGAGAGACCCAGTACTTC
d_call: -; clone_size: -; cdr3_length: 15; j_call: TRBJ1-5; v_call: TRBV5-6; cdr3_aa: CASSLGAGAGQPQHF; cdr3_nt: TGTGCCAGCAGCTTGGGCGCAGGGGCCGGCCAGCCCCAGCATTTT
d_call: -; clone_size: -; cdr3_length: 17; j_call: TRBJ1-6; v_call: TRBV15; cdr3_aa: CATSTRSVDTYNSPLHF; cdr3_nt: TGTGCCACCAGCACAAGATCAGTAGACACTTATAATTCACCCCTCCACTTT
d_call: TRBD1; clone_size: -; cdr3_length: 13; j_call: TRBJ2-7; v_call: TRBV13; cdr3_aa: CASSSGTGNEQYF; cdr3_nt: TGTGCCAGCAGCTCCGGGACAGGGAACGAGCAGTACTTC
d_call: TRBD1; clone_size: -; cdr3_length: 13; j_call: TRBJ1-5; v_call: TRBV5-6; cdr3_aa: CASSGQGRQPQHF; cdr3_nt: TGTGCCAGCAGCGGACAGGGTCGGCAGCCCCAGCATTTT
d_call: -; clone_size: once; cdr3_length: 11; j_call: TRBJ1-1; v_call: TRBV20-1; cdr3_aa: CSAEDRTEAFF; cdr3_nt: TGCAGTGCGGAAGACAGAACTGAAGCTTTCTTT
d_call: -; clone_size: -; cdr3_length: 16; j_call: TRBJ2-7; v_call: TRBV27; cdr3_aa: CASSLLSGTGPYEQYF; cdr3_nt: TGTGCCAGCAGTTTACTGTCAGGGACGGGACCCTACGAGCAGTACTTC
d_call: TRBD1; clone_size: once; cdr3_length: 15; j_call: TRBJ2-7; v_call: TRBV6-1; cdr3_aa: CASSEWVGGAYEQYF; cdr3_nt: TGTGCCAGCAGTGAGTGGGTAGGGGGCGCGTACGAGCAGTACTTC
d_call: -; clone_size: -; cdr3_length: 13; j_call: TRBJ1-1; v_call: TRBV9; cdr3_aa: CASSAVLGAEAFF; cdr3_nt: TGTGCCAGCAGCGCGGTCCTGGGAGCTGAAGCTTTCTTT
d_call: TRBD1; clone_size: -; cdr3_length: 13; j_call: TRBJ2-1; v_call: TRBV5-6; cdr3_aa: CASSLGTGSEQFF; cdr3_nt: TGTGCCAGCAGCTTGGGGACAGGGAGTGAGCAGTTCTTC
d_call: -; clone_size: -; cdr3_length: 15; j_call: TRBJ1-2; v_call: TRBV29-1; cdr3_aa: CSVENSPRDADGYTF; cdr3_nt: TGCAGCGTTGAAAATTCCCCCCGGGACGCGGATGGCTACACCTTC
d_call: -; clone_size: -; cdr3_length: 17; j_call: TRBJ2-7; v_call: TRBV7-2; cdr3_aa: CASSLALGREVSYEQYF; cdr3_nt: TGTGCCAGCAGCTTAGCGCTCGGACGGGAAGTCTCCTACGAGCAGTACTTC
d_call: -; clone_size: -; cdr3_length: 11; j_call: TRBJ1-1; v_call: TRBV5-1; cdr3_aa: CASSSYNEAFF; cdr3_nt: TGCGCCAGCAGCTCCTATAATGAAGCTTTCTTT
d_call: TRBD2; clone_size: few; cdr3_length: 17; j_call: TRBJ2-5; v_call: TRBV27; cdr3_aa: CASSFLTSGGSQETQYF; cdr3_nt: TGTGCCAGCAGTTTCTTGACTAGCGGGGGGTCCCAAGAGACCCAGTACTTC
d_call: -; clone_size: -; cdr3_length: 12; j_call: TRBJ2-7; v_call: TRBV27; cdr3_aa: CASSLLPYEQYF; cdr3_nt: TGTGCCAGCAGTTTACTCCCCTACGAGCAGTACTTC
d_call: TRBD2; clone_size: -; cdr3_length: 15; j_call: TRBJ2-1; v_call: TRBV29-1; cdr3_aa: CSAEGAGRSYNEQFF; cdr3_nt: TGCAGCGCCGAAGGAGCGGGGCGCAGTTACAATGAGCAGTTCTTC
d_call: -; clone_size: -; cdr3_length: 13; j_call: TRBJ2-7; v_call: TRBV29-1; cdr3_aa: CSVESGEDYEQYF; cdr3_nt: TGCAGCGTTGAATCGGGGGAAGACTACGAGCAGTACTTC
d_call: -; clone_size: -; cdr3_length: 13; j_call: TRBJ2-7; v_call: TRBV29-1; cdr3_aa: CSVVQPGPFEQYF; cdr3_nt: TGCAGCGTTGTGCAGCCGGGGCCCTTCGAGCAGTACTTC
d_call: -; clone_size: -; cdr3_length: 12; j_call: TRBJ2-2; v_call: TRBV29-1; cdr3_aa: CSVAGGGGELFF; cdr3_nt: TGCAGCGTTGCCGGGGGAGGCGGGGAGCTGTTTTTT
d_call: -; clone_size: once; cdr3_length: 14; j_call: TRBJ2-7; v_call: TRBV4-3; cdr3_aa: CASSQVIGTYEQYF; cdr3_nt: TGCGCCAGCAGCCAAGTGATAGGAACCTACGAGCAGTACTTC
d_call: -; clone_size: few; cdr3_length: 13; j_call: TRBJ2-7; v_call: TRBV7-9; cdr3_aa: CASSPKQGHEQYF; cdr3_nt: TGTGCCAGCAGCCCTAAACAGGGTCACGAGCAGTACTTC
d_call: -; clone_size: -; cdr3_length: 13; j_call: TRBJ1-1; v_call: TRBV7-9; cdr3_aa: CASSYRPDTEAFF; cdr3_nt: TGTGCCAGCAGCTATAGGCCCGACACTGAAGCTTTCTTT
d_call: -; clone_size: -; cdr3_length: 15; j_call: TRBJ1-2; v_call: TRBV28; cdr3_aa: CASSNARGFNYGYTF; cdr3_nt: TGTGCCAGCAGCAACGCGCGGGGCTTTAACTATGGCTACACCTTC